The rows below give T cell receptor beta chains drawn from one sample of a study of blood T cell repertoires in COVID-19. Only in-frame clones appear in the TCRdb table, and some are missing; sequencing was by immunoSEQ multiplex PCR. The repertoire holds some 300,000 clones, around 92% seen once, with approximately 2.9% in the top ten. Sequencing was performed on PBMCs or T cells enriched from blood (not recorded which). The receptors come from a woman aged 50 to 60 who had been exposed to COVID-19. Both conserved end residues are part of each CDR3. The order of the fields is D gene, J gene, clone size, V gene, CDR3 protein, CDR3 DNA. The D gene is left open where the match is weak. Some rows mark clone size as missing; the rest say once, few, many or name a class of expanded clone.

-	TRBJ2-7	few	TRBV5-8	CASSLVQGNYEQYF	TGTGCCAGCAGCTTGGTCCAGGGGAACTACGAGCAGTACTTC
-	TRBJ2-3	-	TRBV10-3	CAISESPGVDTQYF	TGTGCCATCAGTGAGTCGCCGGGGGTAGATACGCAGTATTTT
TRBD1	TRBJ1-5	-	TRBV28	CASSTRQGNVGQPQHF	TGTGCCAGCAGTACCCGACAGGGGAACGTTGGTCAGCCCCAGCATTTT
-	TRBJ1-5	-	TRBV9	CASSVGGQWDQPQHF	TGTGCCAGCAGCGTAGGAGGACAGTGGGATCAGCCCCAGCATTTT
-	TRBJ2-7	-	TRBV6-1	CASSEGGTPSGWEQYF	TGTGCCAGCAGTGAAGGAGGTACGCCGAGTGGGTGGGAGCAGTACTTC
-	TRBJ2-2	once	TRBV5-1	CASSPRQKNTGELFF	TGCGCCAGCAGCCCTCGACAGAAGAACACCGGGGAGCTGTTTTTT
TRBD2	TRBJ2-7	-	TRBV3-1/TRBV3-2	CASSLVGTSYEQYF	TGTGCCAGCAGCCTGGTCGGGACTAGCTACGAGCAGTACTTC
TRBD1	TRBJ1-5	-	TRBV19	CASSTYRGVRQPQHF	TGTGCCAGTAGTACCTACAGGGGAGTTAGACAGCCCCAGCATTTT
-	TRBJ2-5	-	TRBV5-4	CASSSGRQQETQYF	TGTGCCAGCAGCTCAGGGCGACAGCAAGAGACCCAGTACTTC
TRBD1	TRBJ1-3	-	TRBV2	CASTDRGTFQDTIYF	TGTGCCAGCACGGACAGGGGGACTTTTCAGGACACCATATATTTT
-	TRBJ1-1	-	TRBV5-1	CASSWRQKNTEAFF	TGCGCCAGCAGCTGGCGACAGAAGAACACTGAAGCTTTCTTT
-	TRBJ1-1	-	TRBV5-4	CASSPGGMNTEAFF	TGTGCCAGCAGCCCGGGGGGTATGAACACTGAAGCTTTCTTT
TRBD1	TRBJ1-6	-	TRBV28	CASSLGQGPNYNSPLHF	TGTGCCAGCAGTTTGGGACAGGGGCCCAACTATAATTCACCCCTCCACTTT
TRBD2	TRBJ2-5	-	TRBV28	CASTKGLVGFGTQYF	TGTGCCAGCACCAAGGGACTAGTCGGTTTCGGGACCCAGTACTTC
-	TRBJ2-7	-	TRBV5-1	CASSWDKLSYEQYF	TGCGCCAGCAGCTGGGACAAGCTCTCCTACGAGCAGTACTTC
-	TRBJ2-3	-	TRBV11-2	CASSLGSSGLDTQYF	TGTGCCAGCAGCTTAGGATCGTCGGGACTAGATACGCAGTATTTT
TRBD1	TRBJ1-2	-	TRBV9	CASSVERDRGYGYTF	TGTGCCAGCAGCGTAGAGAGGGACAGGGGCTATGGCTACACCTTC
TRBD1	TRBJ1-5	-	TRBV5-1	CASSPTGQGGQPQHF	TGCGCCAGCAGCCCGACGGGACAGGGCGGTCAGCCCCAGCATTTT
-	TRBJ1-3	-	TRBV6-5	CASSLAPNSGNTIYF	TGTGCCAGCAGTTTGGCCCCCAACTCTGGAAACACCATATATTTT
TRBD2	TRBJ2-2	-	TRBV9	CASSGLTSVGAGELFF	TGTGCCAGCAGCGGGCTGACTAGCGTAGGTGCCGGGGAGCTGTTTTTT
TRBD1	TRBJ1-3	-	TRBV19	CASTPQGARNTIYF	TGTGCCAGTACCCCACAGGGGGCTCGAAACACCATATATTTT
TRBD1	TRBJ1-1	few	TRBV19	CASTKGQVNTEAFF	TGTGCCAGTACCAAGGGACAGGTGAACACTGAAGCTTTCTTT
-	TRBJ1-3	-	TRBV19	CASNSGGTGNTIYF	TGTGCCAGTAATAGTGGAGGAACTGGAAACACCATATATTTT